This TCR beta chain was documented in a study of regulatory T cells in long-lasting Graves disease. For the study at large: Persistence in Graves' disease required over 5 years of antithyroid drugs plus positive TSH receptor antibodies.

Indicated time point: persistent/refractory GD, antithyroid drugs over 5 years with positive TRAb. The TCR library was made from RNA extracted from PBMCs. The authors built TCR beta libraries using iRepertoire HTBI primers and Arm-PCR of CDR3 regions. MiXCR was run by TCRdb on the multiplex PCR reads, yielding one entry per CDR3 protein. The sample yields over 650,000 distinct CDR3 sequences, about 30% seen once. This TCR came from a female donor with Graves disease. The input for sequencing was peripheral blood mononuclear cells (PBMCs), taken when the disease was refractory, from a patient treated with antithyroid drugs.

The CDR3 coding sequence is TGTGCCAGCAGCTATGAGACCCTGAGCCGGACCCAGTACTTC. It is translated as CASSYETLSRTQYF. The V and J genes are TRBV11-2 and TRBJ2-5; D is unresolved. Per germline, CDR1 SGHAT and CDR2 FQNNGV. V was shortened by 4 bases and J by 7 bases, with 16 bases between the two germline ends. This CDR3 comprises 14 residues.